The 22 T cell receptor beta chains reported below all come from one sample, sequenced in a study of blood T cell repertoires in COVID-19 (dated by TCRdb to the early 2020s). Libraries came from the immunoSEQ multiplex PCR assay. The table comes from immuneACCESS by way of TCRdb, which keeps in-frame sequences with V and J called. Part of the clones is missing from these tables; in studies checked, under half for an unresolved V gene and the rest for unknown reasons. Counted in this sample were 170,000 or so clones; around 83% of them appeared once. 1.5% to 1.7% of the sample is held by the ten biggest clonotypes. The sample comprised peripheral blood. The source of these receptors is a human donor in a cohort sampled during active COVID-19.

V and J are TRBV5-4 and TRBJ2-7, with 9 bases lining up with TRBD2. CDR1 and CDR2 (germline): SGHNT, YYREEE (reference sequence). V shed 10 bases and J 2 bases; nucleotides not matched to a gene: 7. This CDR3 region has 13 residues. The CDR3 DNA sequence: TGTGCCGCGGAGACTAGCGGCACCTACGAGCAGTACTTC. Protein sequence: CAAETSGTYEQYF.

This chain uses TRBV7-9 with TRBJ1-4; D uncertain. The V end was cut by 2 bases, the J end by 3 bases, with 10 bases between. The CDR3 spans 15 residues. Germline V lookup: CDR1 SEHNR, CDR2 FQNEAQ (reference sequence). The CDR3 loop is CASSLHGDPNEKLFF. The CDR3 DNA reads TGTGCCAGCAGCTTACACGGAGATCCTAATGAAAAACTGTTTTTT.

The rearrangement links TRBV18 to TRBJ2-7; 8 nucleotides match TRBD2. The CDR3 consists of 16 residues. V lost 3 bases and J lost 3; bases outside the gene matches: 10. Germline V gives CDR1 KGHSH, CDR2 LQKENI. The CDR3 DNA follows: TGTGCCAGCTCACCCTCAAGCGGGAGACGCCTCTACGAGCAGTACTTC. Translating it yields CASSPSSGRRLYEQYF.

The chain has TRBV18 and TRBJ2-2, with a possible D match to TRBD1 (6 bases). The V end lost 6 bases, the J end lost 4 bases, and 9 bases lay between the germline ends. The CDR3 has 13 residues. Germline values: CDR1 KGHSH, CDR2 LQKENI. The CDR3 loop is CASSGQSTGELFF. The CDR3 DNA reads as TGTGCCAGCTCCGGACAGAGCACCGGGGAGCTGTTTTTT.

There are a few counts of this clone. This sequence joins TRBV10-3 and TRBJ2-3; 8 bases are a match to TRBD1. This CDR3 is built from 14 residues. The germline gives CDR1 ENHRY, CDR2 SYGVKD. The ends lost 6 bases at V and 2 bases at J; junction bases unmatched: 4. CDR3 amino acids: CAIREDRDTDTQYF. The CDR3 region has the DNA TGTGCCATCAGGGAGGACAGGGACACAGATACGCAGTATTTT.

The chain has TRBV3-1 (or the pseudogene TRBV3-2) and TRBJ1-1; D is unclear. Germline V lookup: CDR1 LGHDT, CDR2 YNNKEL (reference sequence). Trimming removed 2 bases at V and 1 base at J, with 8 bases between. The CDR3 loop spans 14 amino acids. Here the CDR3 reads CASSQTQANTEAFF. In nucleotides, the CDR3 is TGTGCCAGCAGCCAAACTCAGGCGAACACTGAAGCTTTCTTT.

This sequence joins TRBV15 and TRBJ2-4; D is possibly TRBD1 (5 bases). The CDR3 contains 17 residues. The germline V gene has CDR1 LNHNV and CDR2 YYDKDF (reference sequence). V dropped 0 bases and J dropped 1 base, with 13 bases sitting between them. The CDR3 DNA reads as TGTGCCACCAGCAGAGAAGGACAAATCAATGCCAAAAACATTCAGTACTTC. It specifies CATSREGQINAKNIQYF. Full variable domain (missing parts from reference TRBV15 and TRBJ2-4): DAMVIQNPRYQVTQFGKPVTLSCSQTLNHNVMYWYQQKSSQAPKLLFHYYDKDFNNEADTPDNFQSRRPNTSFCFLDIRSPGLGDTAMYLCATSREGQINAKNIQYFGAGTRLSVL.

This sequence joins TRBV7-9 and TRBJ1-1, with 8 bases lining up with TRBD1. The CDR3 contains 15 residues. The ends lost 4 bases at V and 0 bases at J; junction bases unmatched: 4. Germline V gene lookup returns CDR1 SEHNR and CDR2 FQNEAQ (reference sequence). The CDR3 sequence: CASSYDRGMNTEAFF. The CDR3 bases are TGTGCCAGCAGCTACGACAGGGGAATGAACACTGAAGCTTTCTTT.

The chain links TRBV4-2 to TRBJ1-5, with D uncertain. Germline V lookup: CDR1 LGHNA, CDR2 YNFKEQ. Trimming removed 5 bases at V and 3 bases at J, with 8 bases between. The CDR3 runs to 13 residues. Here the CDR3 DNA reads TGTGCCAGCAGCTTCGGTCCCAATCAGCCCCAGCATTTT. As protein: CASSFGPNQPQHF.

V and J are TRBV5-1 and TRBJ1-1; a weak D match, TRBD1 (5 bases). V lost 1 base, J lost 1 base, and 11 bases lay in between. CDR1 is SGHRS and CDR2 is YFSETQ in the germline V gene. This CDR3 is 15 amino acids long. The CDR3 coding sequence is TGCGCCAGCAGCTTGTTGGGGCTGGGGAACACTGAAGCTTTCTTT. It encodes CASSLLGLGNTEAFF.

V is TRBV7-4 and J is TRBJ1-5; D is perhaps TRBD1 (6 bases). V was trimmed by 5 bases and J by 2 bases, leaving 25 bases between them. The CDR3 runs to 19 residues. Germline assignment: CDR1 SGHVT and CDR2 SQSDAQ. The CDR3 nucleotides are TGTGCCAGCAGCCCCCTCCACAGGGCCACGTCTTTGGGCAATCAGCCCCAGCATTTT. Residues: CASSPLHRATSLGNQPQHF.

This clone was recorded once. The chain has TRBV4-3 and TRBJ1-2; 7 bases map to TRBD1. Germline CDR1 LGHNA, CDR2 YSLEER. V trimming: 0 bases; J trimming: 4 bases; junction bases outside the gene matches: 5. The CDR3 runs to 15 residues. CDR3 sequence: CASSQDGTVAYGYTF. The CDR3 DNA sequence: TGCGCCAGCAGCCAAGATGGGACAGTAGCCTATGGCTACACCTTC.

This rearrangement joins TRBV5-6 to TRBJ2-7; TRBD1 matches at 7 bases. Trimming took 3 bases from V and 0 from J; bases not matched to a gene: 6. The CDR3 is made up of 15 amino acids. Germline assignment: CDR1 SGHDT and CDR2 YYEEEE. The CDR3 region is CASSSGTEYSYEQYF. Here the CDR3 DNA reads TGTGCCAGCAGCTCCGGGACAGAGTACTCCTACGAGCAGTACTTC.

The table lists this clone with a few counts. The germline gene is not matched at one end of the junction; a read error may be the cause. This rearrangement joins TRBV7-7 to TRBJ2-2; D is possibly TRBD2 (6 bases). Germline CDR1 SSHAT, CDR2 FNYEAQ (reference sequence). The CDR3 is 16 residues long. The CDR3 here is CASSLGRTINTGELFF. The CDR3 DNA reads TGTGCTAGCAGCTTGGGTCGGACTATCAACACCGGGGAGCTGTTTTTT. Complete variable domain (other parts from reference TRBV7-7 and TRBJ2-2): GAGVSQSPRYKVTKRGQDVTLRCDPISSHATLYWYQQALGQGPEFLTYFNYEAQPDKSGLPSDRFSAERPEGSISTLTIQRTEQRDSAMYRCASSLGRTINTGELFFGEGSRLTVL.

This clone was recorded a few times. The chain employs TRBV4-2 and TRBJ1-3; TRBD1 matches at 8 bases. The CDR3 extends over 17 amino acids. V shed 0 bases and J 1 base; nucleotides not matched to a gene: 5. Germline loops: CDR1 LGHNA, CDR2 YNFKEQ. The CDR3 loop reads CASSQDRTGSSGNTIYF. The CDR3 coding sequence is TGTGCCAGCAGCCAAGATAGGACAGGGTCGTCTGGAAACACCATATATTTT.

The chain combines TRBV14 with TRBJ1-6, with D tentatively TRBD1 (5 bases). Looked up from germline, CDR1 is SGHDN and CDR2 is FVKESK. This CDR3 contains 16 residues. Trimming removed 5 bases at V and 4 bases at J, with 15 bases between. The CDR3 DNA is TGTGCCAGCAGCGAAGTTCCGGGGGGATATAATTCACCCCTCCACTTT. Amino acids: CASSEVPGGYNSPLHF.

With respect to this clone: Other DNA sequences within the sample encode an identical CDR3. The genes are TRBV28 and TRBJ2-7; 8 nucleotides match TRBD1. The CDR3 is 12 amino acids. CDR1 and CDR2 (germline): MDHEN, SYDVKM. The trim removed 8 bases at V and 7 bases at J, leaving 7 bases unmatched. CDR3 coding DNA: TGTGCCAGCTCAACAGGGGGGAGGGAGCAGTACTTC. Protein product: CASSTGGREQYF.

The chain links TRBV11-2 to TRBJ2-7; D remains unclear. The V gene's germline CDR1 is SGHAT and CDR2 FQNNGV. Trimming stripped 1 base from V and 1 base from J, with 5 bases between. The CDR3 is made up of 13 amino acids. Here the CDR3 reads CASSLGGSYEQYF. The CDR3, as DNA: TGTGCCAGCAGCTTAGGAGGTTCCTACGAGCAGTACTTC.

This chain uses TRBV5-6 with TRBJ1-1; D is unclear. Germline V gene data show CDR1 as SGHDT and CDR2 as YYEEEE. The ends were cut back, 2 bases at V and 10 bases at J, with 12 bases in the middle. The CDR3 has 12 amino acids. The DNA for the CDR3 is TGTGCCAGCAGCTTCGGAGGGTTTCGAGCTTTCTTT. The encoded protein is CASSFGGFRAFF. Variable domain in full (rest from reference TRBV5-6 and TRBJ1-1): DAGVTQSPTHLIKTRGQQVTLRCSPKSGHDTVSWYQQALGQGPQFIFQYYEEEERQRGNFPDRFSGHQFPNYSSELNVNALLLGDSALYLCASSFGGFRAFFGQGTRLTVV.

The rearrangement links TRBV10-2 to TRBJ2-5, with a possible D match to TRBD2 (6 bases). V lost 5 bases and J 4 bases, leaving 29 bases between the germline ends. This CDR3 has 19 residues. Germline V gene lookup returns CDR1 WSHSY and CDR2 SAAADI. The CDR3 sequence is CASSLIGAARDFSLETQYF. CDR3 coding DNA: TGCGCCAGCAGTCTCATAGGCGCAGCGCGGGACTTCAGCTTAGAGACCCAGTACTTC.

This clone was picked up a small number of times. This rearrangement joins TRBV12-3 or TRBV12-4 to TRBJ1-1; D call uncertain. This CDR3 is 11 amino acids long. V was cut by 3 bases and J by 7 bases, with 6 bases left in between. CDR3 nucleotides: TGTGCCAGCAGTTTCCTCAGTGAAGCTTTCTTT. It translates to CASSFLSEAFF.

J is TRBJ2-7 and V is TRBV14, with TRBD2 identical over 7 bases. The CDR3 sequence is 16 residues long. Trimming took 3 bases from V and 1 from J; bases not matched to a gene: 9. Germline V gene lookup returns CDR1 SGHDN and CDR2 FVKESK. The CDR3 here is CASSQVERDRSYEQYF. The CDR3 coding sequence is TGTGCCAGCAGCCAGGTCGAGCGGGATCGATCCTACGAGCAGTACTTC.